This is a list of T cell receptor beta chains from one sample in a study of blood T cell repertoires in COVID-19. Sequencing used immunoSEQ multiplex PCR; TCRdb keeps in-frame clones, though not all of them. The table has roughly 500,000 clones, roughly nine tenths seen once. Sequencing was carried out using peripheral blood. These receptors originate from a man in his late teens or twenties with COVID-19, enrolled during active disease. CDR3s include the opening cysteine and the closing phenylalanine or tryptophan. A D gene is named only where the DNA matches it firmly. Only some rows state a clone size, as once, few, many or a class for expanded clones.

v_gene	j_gene	abundance	d_gene	CDR3aa
TRBV6-5	TRBJ2-7	NA	TRBD1	CASGTSGQWVYEQYF
TRBV5-1	TRBJ2-5	NA	TRBD2	CASSLGGTSGPQETQYF
TRBV7-8	TRBJ1-1	once	NA	CASSLVANTEAFF
TRBV30	TRBJ2-1	NA	NA	CALQGGSSYNEQFF
TRBV15	TRBJ2-7	NA	TRBD1	CATSRGTGSDSYEQYF
TRBV6-2/TRBV6-3	TRBJ1-2	NA	NA	CASSTPGIYGYTF
TRBV6-5	TRBJ2-5	NA	TRBD1	CASSYRDSQETQYF
TRBV5-4	TRBJ2-7	NA	NA	CASSLETVRHEQYF
TRBV5-4	TRBJ2-1	NA	TRBD2	CASSSREGPYNEQFF
TRBV3-1/TRBV3-2	TRBJ1-2	NA	NA	CASSQDPTRDYGYTF
TRBV12-5	TRBJ1-1	NA	NA	CASGRTLNTEAFF
TRBV28	TRBJ2-3	once	NA	CASTLGLGADTQYF
TRBV5-1	TRBJ2-2	NA	TRBD2	CASSLGLAGGDTGELFF
TRBV4-2	TRBJ1-4	few	NA	CASSQSAGNEKLFF
TRBV5-5	TRBJ2-6	NA	NA	CASSWETGANVLTF
TRBV5-4	TRBJ2-3	NA	TRBD2	CASSSTGTSGEQYF